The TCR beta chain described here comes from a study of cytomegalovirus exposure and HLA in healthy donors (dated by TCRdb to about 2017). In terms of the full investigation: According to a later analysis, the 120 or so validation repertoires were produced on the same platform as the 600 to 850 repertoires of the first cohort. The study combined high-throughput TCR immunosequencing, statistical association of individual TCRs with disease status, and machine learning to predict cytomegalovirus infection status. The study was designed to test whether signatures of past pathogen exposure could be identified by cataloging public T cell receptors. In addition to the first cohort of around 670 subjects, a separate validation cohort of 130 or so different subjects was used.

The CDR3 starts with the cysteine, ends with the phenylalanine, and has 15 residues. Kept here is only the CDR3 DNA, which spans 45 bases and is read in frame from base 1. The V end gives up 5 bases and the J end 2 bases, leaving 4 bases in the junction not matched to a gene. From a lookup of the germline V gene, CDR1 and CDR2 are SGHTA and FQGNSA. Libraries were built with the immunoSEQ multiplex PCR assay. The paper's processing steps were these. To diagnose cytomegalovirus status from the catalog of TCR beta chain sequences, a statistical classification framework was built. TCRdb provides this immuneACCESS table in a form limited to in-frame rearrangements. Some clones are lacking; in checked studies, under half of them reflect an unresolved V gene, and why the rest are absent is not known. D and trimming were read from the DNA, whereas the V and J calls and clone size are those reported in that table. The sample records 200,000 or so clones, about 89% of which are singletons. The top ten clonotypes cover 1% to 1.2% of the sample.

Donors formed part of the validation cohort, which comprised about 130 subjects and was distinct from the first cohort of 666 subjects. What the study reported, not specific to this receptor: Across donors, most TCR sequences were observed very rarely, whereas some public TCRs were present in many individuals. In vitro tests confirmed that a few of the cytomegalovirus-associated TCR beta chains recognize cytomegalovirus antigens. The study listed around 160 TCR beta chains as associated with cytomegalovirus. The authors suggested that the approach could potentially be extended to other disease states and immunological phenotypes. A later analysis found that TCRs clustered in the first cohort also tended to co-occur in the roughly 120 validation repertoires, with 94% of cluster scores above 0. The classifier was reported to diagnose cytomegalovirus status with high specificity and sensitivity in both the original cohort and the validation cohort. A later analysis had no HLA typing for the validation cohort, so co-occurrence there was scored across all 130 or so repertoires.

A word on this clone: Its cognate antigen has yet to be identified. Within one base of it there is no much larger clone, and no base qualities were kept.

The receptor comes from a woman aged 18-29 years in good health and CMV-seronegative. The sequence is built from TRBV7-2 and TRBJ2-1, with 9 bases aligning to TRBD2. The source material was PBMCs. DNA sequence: TGTGCCAGCAGCACCTCTAGCGGGACCTACAATGAGCAGTTCTTC. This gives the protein CASSTSSGTYNEQFF.